This TCR beta chain originates from a study of T cell responses to AZD1222 COVID-19 vaccine (dated by TCRdb to the early 2020s). Regarding the research as a whole: AZD1222 recipients with second doses at about 4 weeks or about 12 weeks were pooled, because spike-specific TCR depth and breadth did not differ between schedules. A total of approximately 250 trial participants underwent TCR sequencing, of whom 207 had received two doses of AZD1222 and roughly 26 had received two doses of the MenACWY control vaccine. Trial participants were enrolled by age into 18-55, 56-69 and 70-plus year subgroups, with around 140, 26 and 57 TCR-sequenced participants respectively.

The CDR3 regions of human TCRbeta chains were subjected to immunosequencing. As for how the authors treated the data: TCRs in the repertoires were compared against a reference library of SARS-CoV-2-specific TCRs that had been generated with the MIRA antigen-specificity platform. Breadth was defined as the fraction of unique TCRs that were SARS-CoV-2-associated. Depth was defined as the fraction of total T cells that were SARS-CoV-2-associated. Each spike-specific TCR was assigned to its reactive spike region and to a CD4 or CD8 class using the MIRA data. Log10-transformed breadth and depth values were compared by one-way ANOVA with Sidak's multiple comparisons tests. Not all clones reach the TCRdb copy of this immuneACCESS table, which keeps in-frame sequences only. Checked studies attribute under half of the gap to unresolved V genes and leave the rest unexplained. V and J calls and clone size come straight from that table; D and trimming were deduced from the DNA. Across this sample there are roughly 150,000 clones, with under 95% seen only once. The leading ten clones occupy around 5.4% of the sample.

Here is what the overall study found, with its caveats: No day 14 peak-response samples were available, so repertoires were characterized only after the peak T cell response. The 56-69-year group was small, and its depth increase did not reach significance, likely because of low power. Participants were mostly white British and included more females than males, and it was suggested by the authors that clonal diversity may have been underestimated. Conclusions about previously exposed vaccinees are limited, since just five to seven AZD1222 recipients were seropositive for SARS-CoV-2 at baseline. After two AZD1222 doses, spike-specific TCR breadth and depth were significantly higher than at day 0 and than in MenACWY recipients. Reportedly, almost half of the unique spike-specific TCRs recognized epitopes lying outside the regions that are mutated in the B.1.351 and B.1.1.7 variants. The vaccine-associated CD4 TCRs covered the entire spike protein, and the dominant responses fell in regions 160-218 and 743-854.

The sample's time point, from its label and the paper: baseline before first vaccination. The vaccinee samples were drawn from two UK trials, COV001 and COV002, one of which was a single-blind randomized controlled phase 2/3 trial testing AZD1222 (ChAdOx1 nCoV-19) in healthy adults. For TCRbeta chain sequencing, PBMC samples from trial participants were taken at day 0 and at day 28 after the second dose. CDR1 and CDR2 are read off the germline V gene (reference sequence) as SEHNR and FQNEAQ. From cysteine to phenylalanine, the CDR3 is 14 amino acids long. Solely the CDR3 DNA is kept, with 42 bases framed from the first base. V sheds 0 bases and J sheds 0 bases, leaving 2 bases between their ends. For this clone: Its recognized antigen is unknown. Base qualities were left out, and no much larger clone turns up one base away.

This receptor was obtained from an adult in good health. This receptor chain uses TRBV7-9 and TRBJ2-2, with no confidently assigned D gene. This sample comprised peripheral blood, obtained on day 0 of AZD1222 vaccination. CDR3 region: CASSLAANTGELFF. The nucleotide sequence reads TGTGCCAGCAGCTTAGCCGCGAACACCGGGGAGCTGTTTTTT.